A single sample gave rise to the 14 T cell receptor beta chains below, sequenced in a study of T cells in tuberculosis. Here immunoSEQ multiplex PCR was the method, and the copy in TCRdb shows in-frame clones only, minus some. The data contain 80,000 to 90,000 clones, approximately 91% of them singletons. Sorting used thawed, overnight-rested PBMC stained with anti-CD3, a viability dye and GMM-loaded CD1B tetramer. C32 glucose monomycolate from Rhodococcus equi was loaded onto the CD1B tetramers. Specimen: CD1b-GMM tetramer-negative cells sorted from PBMCs. The receptor source for this set is an adult woman with latent tuberculosis.

This sequence joins TRBV2 and TRBJ2-2; 7 bases fit TRBD1. Unmatched junction bases numbered 8, after V lost 5 bases and J lost 5 bases. The CDR3 is made up of 15 amino acids. From germline, CDR1 is SNHLY and CDR2 FYNNEI. The CDR3, as DNA: TGTGCCAGCAGTCCCCGACAGGGCGGGACCGGGGAGCTGTTTTTT. Its translation: CASSPRQGGTGELFF.

With regard to this clone: This sample includes further DNA sequences coding for the same CDR3. J is TRBJ1-1 and V is TRBV6-5, with TRBD1 matching 9 bases. Germline V CDR1 and CDR2: MNHEY, SVGAGI. V was pared by 5 bases and J by 2 bases, with 3 bases of the junction left unmatched. This CDR3 region has 14 residues. CDR3 sequence: CASSRDRVNTEAFF. Written as DNA, the CDR3 is TGTGCCAGCAGTCGGGACAGGGTCAACACTGAAGCTTTCTTT.

The chain has TRBV5-4 and TRBJ1-4, with 7 bases fitting TRBD1. Germline V lookup: CDR1 SGHNT, CDR2 YYREEE (reference sequence). V gave up 4 bases and J gave up 7 bases; unmatched junction bases: 10. The length of the CDR3 is 15 residues. The CDR3 is CASSKGRGVGEKLFF. CDR3 DNA: TGTGCCAGCAGCAAGGGCAGGGGGGTTGGTGAAAAACTGTTTTTT.

The chain has TRBV21-1 and TRBJ2-3; TRBD2 is taken as the D call from the table, unchecked against the DNA. TRBV21-1 is labeled a pseudogene. There are 12 residues in the CDR3. The CDR3: CASRGLAWGQYF. Written as DNA, the CDR3 is TGTGCCAGCCGTGGACTAGCGTGGGGGCAGTATTTT.

The chain links TRBV4-3 to TRBJ1-4; D may be TRBD1 (5 bases). The germline V and J ends were trimmed by 0 bases and 6 bases, with 20 bases remaining between them. Germline V gene lookup returns CDR1 LGHNA and CDR2 YSLEER. This CDR3 contains 18 residues. Here the CDR3 reads CASSQDGVLLGEDEKLFF. The CDR3 bases are TGCGCCAGCAGCCAAGATGGAGTTCTTCTGGGGGAGGATGAAAAACTGTTTTTT.

The rearrangement joins TRBV5-6 to TRBJ2-1; TRBD2 is a possible D gene (6 bases). The CDR3 is 13 amino acids. V shed 6 bases and J shed 3 bases, with 10 bases lying between them. Germline lookup yields CDR1 SGHDT and CDR2 YYEEEE. The CDR3 DNA sequence: TGTGCCAGCATCGGGGGAAACTACAATGAGCAGTTCTTC. Amino acid sequence: CASIGGNYNEQFF.

The rearrangement uses TRBV7-2 and TRBJ2-3, with 12 bases fitting TRBD2. With 5 bases clipped from V and 4 bases from J, the junction kept 7 bases outside the gene matches. The CDR3 is 16 amino acids. Germline loops: CDR1 SGHTA, CDR2 FQGNSA. Here the CDR3 DNA reads TGTGCCAGCAGCCCACCACTAGCGGGGGGTGCAGATACGCAGTATTTT. This sequence encodes CASSPPLAGGADTQYF. Full variable domain (outside the CDR3, taken from reference TRBV7-2 and TRBJ2-3): GAGVSQSPSNKVTEKGKDVELRCDPISGHTALYWYRQSLGQGLEFLIYFQGNSAPDKSGLPSDRFSAERTGGSVSTLTIQRTQQEDSAVYLCASSPPLAGGADTQYFGPGTRLTVL.

The chain recombines TRBV5-6 with TRBJ2-5; D remains unclear. Germline V lookup: CDR1 SGHDT, CDR2 YYEEEE. The CDR3 consists of 13 residues. Between the trimmed V and J ends, which lost 6 bases and 2 bases, there was a span of 11 bases. CDR3 DNA: TGTGCCAGCACGAGGCAGATACAAGAGACCCAGTACTTC. Translated, it gives CASTRQIQETQYF. Full variable domain (remainder filled in from reference TRBV5-6 and TRBJ2-5): DAGVTQSPTHLIKTRGQQVTLRCSPKSGHDTVSWYQQALGQGPQFIFQYYEEEERQRGNFPDRFSGHQFPNYSSELNVNALLLGDSALYLCASTRQIQETQYFGPGTRLLVL.

This clone was seen only once. The J gene is TRBJ1-2, the V gene TRBV6-1; D perhaps matches TRBD1 (6 bases). Germline CDR1 is MNHNS and CDR2 is SASEGT. V gave up 4 bases and J gave up 2 bases, with 14 bases separating them. The CDR3 runs 15 residues. In nucleotides, the CDR3 is TGTGCCAGCAGTGCTTTTCATCAGGGGAACTATGGCTACACCTTC. This encodes CASSAFHQGNYGYTF.

A few counts support this clone. The chain uses TRBV19 and TRBJ1-2; D possibly corresponds to TRBD1 (6 bases). The CDR3 runs to 12 residues. Germline V gives CDR1 LNHDA, CDR2 SQIVND (reference sequence). V was pared by 5 bases and J by 10 bases, with 14 bases between. The CDR3 protein is CASSARDNIYTF. In nucleotides, the CDR3 is TGTGCCAGTAGTGCCCGGGACAACATCTACACCTTC.

V gene TRBV11-3 combines with J gene TRBJ2-7; possible D gene TRBD1, 5 bases. The CDR3 is 15 amino acids. The V end was cut by 2 bases, the J end by 3 bases, with 14 bases between. The germline gives CDR1 SGHNT, CDR2 YENEEA. The CDR3 bases are TGTGCCAGCAGCTTAATGAAGGGGTCGCGCTACGAGCAGTACGTC. As protein: CASSLMKGSRYEQYV.

This chain links TRBV27 with TRBJ2-3; 7 bases fit TRBD2. In germline, CDR1 is MNHEY, CDR2 SMNVEV (reference sequence). V gave up 3 bases and J gave up 4 bases; unmatched junction bases: 4. This CDR3 comprises 14 residues. DNA for the CDR3: TGTGCCAGCAGTTTCGGACTAGTCCCAGATACGCAGTATTTT. This gives the protein CASSFGLVPDTQYF.

This chain joins TRBV6-4 and TRBJ2-3; possibly TRBD2 for D (5 bases). The V end was cut by 5 bases, the J end by 4 bases, with 10 bases between. Germline V gene data show CDR1 as MRHNA and CDR2 as SNTAGT. This CDR3 spans 13 amino acids. The CDR3 DNA reads as TGTGCCAGCAGTCCCGGGGAGCCAGATACGCAGTATTTT. The encoded protein is CASSPGEPDTQYF.

This chain uses TRBV10-3 with TRBJ2-2, with a weak D call TRBD2 (6 bases). Looked up from germline, CDR1 is ENHRY and CDR2 is SYGVKD. Trimming took off 11 bases at V and 6 bases at J, with 19 bases between the two ends. The CDR3 covers 14 residues. The CDR3 here is CAARGTPGAGELFF. The CDR3 DNA follows: TGTGCCGCCCGCGGGACTCCCGGGGCCGGGGAGCTGTTTTTT.